This T cell receptor beta chain was retrieved from a study of T cells in Graves' hyperthyroidism and ophthalmopathy. Those with hyperthyroidism were 18 to 65 years old, newly diagnosed, and ill for under 2 months. TCR beta CDR3 sequences were amplified from RNA transcripts. Primed by the HTBI set, a first-round RT-PCR was run on the TCR CDR3. TCRdb recomputed calls from the multiplex PCR reads with MiXCR, one row per CDR3 protein. This sample carries approximately 870,000 distinct CDR3 sequences, more than 30% of them seen once, and the ten largest clones take approximately 8.7%. CDR3 length: 15 residues. From germline, CDR1 is DFQATT and CDR2 SNEGSKA (reference sequence). Trimming left V 7 bases short and J 5 bases short, with 24 bases between.

Source material: blood. The clonotype was recovered from a man between 18 and 35 years old with Graves' hyperthyroidism. This rearrangement joins TRBV20-1 to TRBJ2-7; D possibly corresponds to TRBD1 (6 bases). The CDR3 DNA reads as TGCAGTGTTCTCATAGGGGGAGTGCGTGGGAACGAGCAGTACTTC. Its translation is CSVLIGGVRGNEQYF.